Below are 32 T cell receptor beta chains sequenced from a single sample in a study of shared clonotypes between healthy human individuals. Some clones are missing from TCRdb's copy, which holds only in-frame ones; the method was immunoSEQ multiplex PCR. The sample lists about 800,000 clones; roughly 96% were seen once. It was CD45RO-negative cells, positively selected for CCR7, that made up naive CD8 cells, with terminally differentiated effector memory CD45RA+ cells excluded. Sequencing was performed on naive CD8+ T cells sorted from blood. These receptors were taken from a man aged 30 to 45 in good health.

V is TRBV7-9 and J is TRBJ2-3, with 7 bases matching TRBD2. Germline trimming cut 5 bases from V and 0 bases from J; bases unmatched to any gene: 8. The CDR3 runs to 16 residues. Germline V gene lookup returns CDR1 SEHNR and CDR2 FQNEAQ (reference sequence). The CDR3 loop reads CASSGSAGESTDTQYF. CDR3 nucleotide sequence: TGTGCCAGCAGCGGCTCCGCGGGAGAGAGCACAGATACGCAGTATTTT.

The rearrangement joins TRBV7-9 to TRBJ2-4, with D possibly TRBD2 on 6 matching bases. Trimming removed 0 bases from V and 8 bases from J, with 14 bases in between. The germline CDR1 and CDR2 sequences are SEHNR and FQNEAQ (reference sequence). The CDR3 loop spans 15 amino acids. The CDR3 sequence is CASSLAGGTLYIQYF. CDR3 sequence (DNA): TGTGCCAGCAGCTTAGCGGGTGGGACTTTATACATTCAGTACTTC.

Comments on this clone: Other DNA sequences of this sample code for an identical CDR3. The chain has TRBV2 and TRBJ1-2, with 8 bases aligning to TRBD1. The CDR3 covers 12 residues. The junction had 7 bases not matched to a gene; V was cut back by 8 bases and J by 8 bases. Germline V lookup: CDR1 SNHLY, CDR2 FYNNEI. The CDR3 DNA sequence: TGTGCCAGCCAGGACAGGGTTGACGGCTACACCTTC. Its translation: CASQDRVDGYTF.

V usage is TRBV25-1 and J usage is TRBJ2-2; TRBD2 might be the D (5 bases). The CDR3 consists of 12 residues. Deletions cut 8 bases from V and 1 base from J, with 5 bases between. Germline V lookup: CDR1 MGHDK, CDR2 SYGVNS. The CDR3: CASGGNTGELFF. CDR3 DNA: TGTGCCAGCGGAGGGAACACCGGGGAGCTGTTTTTT.

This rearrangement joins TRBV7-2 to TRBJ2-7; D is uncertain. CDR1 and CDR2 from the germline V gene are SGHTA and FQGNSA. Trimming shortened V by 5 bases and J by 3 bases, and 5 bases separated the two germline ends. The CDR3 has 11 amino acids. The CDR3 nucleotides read TGTGCCAGCAGCCGAGACTACGAGCAGTACTTC. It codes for CASSRDYEQYF.

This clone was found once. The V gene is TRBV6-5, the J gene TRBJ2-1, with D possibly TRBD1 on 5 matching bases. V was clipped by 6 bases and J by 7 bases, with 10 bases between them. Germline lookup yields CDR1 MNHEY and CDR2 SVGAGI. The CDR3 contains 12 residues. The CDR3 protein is CASRGPLNEQFF. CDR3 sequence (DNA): TGTGCCAGCAGGGGGCCGCTGAATGAGCAGTTCTTC.

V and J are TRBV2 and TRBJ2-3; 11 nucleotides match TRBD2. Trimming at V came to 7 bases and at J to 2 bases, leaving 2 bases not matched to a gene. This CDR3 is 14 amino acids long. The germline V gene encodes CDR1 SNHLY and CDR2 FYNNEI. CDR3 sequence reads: CASISGRATDTQYF. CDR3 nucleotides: TGTGCCAGCATTAGCGGGAGGGCCACAGATACGCAGTATTTT.

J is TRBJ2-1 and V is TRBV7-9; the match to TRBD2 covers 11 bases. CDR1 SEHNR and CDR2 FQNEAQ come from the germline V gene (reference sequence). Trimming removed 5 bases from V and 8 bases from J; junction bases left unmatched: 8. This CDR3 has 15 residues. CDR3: CASSATSGSIDEQFF. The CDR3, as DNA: TGTGCCAGCAGCGCTACTAGCGGGAGCATCGATGAGCAGTTCTTC.

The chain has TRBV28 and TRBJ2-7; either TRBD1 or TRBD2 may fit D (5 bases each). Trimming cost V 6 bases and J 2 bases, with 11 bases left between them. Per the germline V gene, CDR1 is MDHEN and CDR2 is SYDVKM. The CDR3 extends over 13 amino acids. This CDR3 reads CASRRGTTYEQYF. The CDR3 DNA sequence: TGTGCCAGCAGACGGGGCACTACCTACGAGCAGTACTTC.

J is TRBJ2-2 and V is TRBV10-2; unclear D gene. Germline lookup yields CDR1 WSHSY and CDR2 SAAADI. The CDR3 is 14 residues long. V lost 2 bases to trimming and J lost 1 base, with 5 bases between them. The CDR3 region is CASSELRNTGELFF. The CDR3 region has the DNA TGCGCCAGCAGTGAGCTTAGGAACACCGGGGAGCTGTTTTTT.

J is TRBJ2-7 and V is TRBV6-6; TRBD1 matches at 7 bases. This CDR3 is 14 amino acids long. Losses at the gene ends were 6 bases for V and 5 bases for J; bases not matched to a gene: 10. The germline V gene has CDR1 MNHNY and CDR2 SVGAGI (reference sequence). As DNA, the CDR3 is TGTGCCAGCAGCCAAAGTCCGACAGGGAACGAGCAGTACTTC. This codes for CASSQSPTGNEQYF.

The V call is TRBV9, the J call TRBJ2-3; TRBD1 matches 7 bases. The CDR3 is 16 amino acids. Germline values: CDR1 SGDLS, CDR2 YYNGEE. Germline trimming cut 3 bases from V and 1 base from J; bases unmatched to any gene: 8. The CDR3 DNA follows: TGTGCCAGCAGCGCAAGACAGGGAGCGGGCACAGATACGCAGTATTTT. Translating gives CASSARQGAGTDTQYF.

In DNA form, the CDR3 reads TGTGCCAGCAGCCCACGTCCCGGGACTAGCGGCTCCTACAATGAGCAGTTCTTC. It specifies CASSPRPGTSGSYNEQFF. J is TRBJ2-1 and V is TRBV7-7; TRBD2 aligns across 11 bases. Looked up from germline, CDR1 is SSHAT and CDR2 is FNYEAQ (reference sequence). J gave up 0 bases and V 5 bases, and 9 bases lay outside the gene matches. The CDR3 has 18 amino acids. The full variable domain, completed using reference TRBV7-7 and TRBJ2-1, is GAGVSQSPRYKVTKRGQDVTLRCDPISSHATLYWYQQALGQGPEFLTYFNYEAQPDKSGLPSDRFSAERPEGSISTLTIQRTEQRDSAMYRCASSPRPGTSGSYNEQFFGPGTRLTVL.

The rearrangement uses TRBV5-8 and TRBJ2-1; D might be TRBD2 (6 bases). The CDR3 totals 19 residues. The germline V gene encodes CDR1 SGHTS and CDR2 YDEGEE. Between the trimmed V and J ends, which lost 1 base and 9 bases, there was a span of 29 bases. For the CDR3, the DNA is TGTGCCAGCAGCTTGCGGGCCCTAATGGGACCGGAAATGGGGGGTGAGCAGTTCTTC. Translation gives CASSLRALMGPEMGGEQFF.

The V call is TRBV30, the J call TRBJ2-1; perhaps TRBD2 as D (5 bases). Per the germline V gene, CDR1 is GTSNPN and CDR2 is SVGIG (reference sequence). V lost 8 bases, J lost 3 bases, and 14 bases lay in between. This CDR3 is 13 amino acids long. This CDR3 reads CAGPRSDYNEQFF. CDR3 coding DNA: TGTGCCGGACCCCGTAGCGACTACAATGAGCAGTTCTTC. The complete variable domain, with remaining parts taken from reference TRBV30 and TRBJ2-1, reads SQTIHQWPATLVQPVGSPLSLECTVEGTSNPNLYWYRQAAGRGLQLLFYSVGIGQISSEVPQNLSASRPQDRQFILSSKKLLLSDSGFYLCAGPRSDYNEQFFGPGTRLTVL.

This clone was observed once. As DNA, the CDR3 is TGTGCCAGCAGGAGATCTCTCGGACCGCAAGATCAGTACTTC. Protein product: CASRRSLGPQDQYF. The V and J genes are TRBV28 and TRBJ2-7; D is uncertain. The V gene's germline CDR1 is MDHEN and CDR2 SYDVKM. Trimming took 6 bases from V and 10 from J, leaving 22 bases between them. The CDR3 is made up of 14 amino acids.

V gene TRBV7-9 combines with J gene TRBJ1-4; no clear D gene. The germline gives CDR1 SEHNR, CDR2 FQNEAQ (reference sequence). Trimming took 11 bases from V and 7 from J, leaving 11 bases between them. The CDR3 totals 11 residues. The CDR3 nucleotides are TGTGCCGTGATGGGAGTTGAAAAACTGTTTTTT. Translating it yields CAVMGVEKLFF.

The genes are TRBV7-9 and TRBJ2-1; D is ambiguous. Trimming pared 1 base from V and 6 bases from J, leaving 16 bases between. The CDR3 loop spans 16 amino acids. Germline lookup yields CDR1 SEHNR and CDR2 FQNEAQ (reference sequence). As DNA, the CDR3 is TGTGCCAGCAGCTTAGTCGGTGTTGGGCTGCCCAATGAGCAGTTCTTC. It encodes CASSLVGVGLPNEQFF.

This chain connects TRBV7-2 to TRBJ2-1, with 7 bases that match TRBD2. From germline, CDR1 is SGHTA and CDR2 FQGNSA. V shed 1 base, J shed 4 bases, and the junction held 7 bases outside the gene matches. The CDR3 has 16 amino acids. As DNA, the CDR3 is TGTGCCAGCAGCTTAGTCACCAGCGGGATTTACAATGAGCAGTTCTTC. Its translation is CASSLVTSGIYNEQFF.

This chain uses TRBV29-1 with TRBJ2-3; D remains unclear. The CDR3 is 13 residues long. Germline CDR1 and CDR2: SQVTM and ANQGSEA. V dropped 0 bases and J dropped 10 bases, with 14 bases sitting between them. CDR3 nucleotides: TGCAGCGTTGAAGAAGGGTCGGGTCAGGCGCAGTATTTT. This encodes CSVEEGSGQAQYF.

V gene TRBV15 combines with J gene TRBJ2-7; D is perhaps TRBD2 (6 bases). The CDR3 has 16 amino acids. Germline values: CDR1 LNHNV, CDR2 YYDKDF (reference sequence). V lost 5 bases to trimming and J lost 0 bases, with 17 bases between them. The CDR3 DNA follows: TGTGCCACCAGCGATGTTAGCGGCGCTATCTCCTACGAGCAGTACTTC. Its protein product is CATSDVSGAISYEQYF.

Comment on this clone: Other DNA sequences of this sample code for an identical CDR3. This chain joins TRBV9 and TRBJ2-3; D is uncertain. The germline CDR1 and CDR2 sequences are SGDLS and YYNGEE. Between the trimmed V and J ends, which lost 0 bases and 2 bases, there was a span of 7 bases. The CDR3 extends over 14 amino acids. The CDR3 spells CASSVGGDTDTQYF. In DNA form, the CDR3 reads TGTGCCAGCAGCGTAGGCGGTGACACAGATACGCAGTATTTT.

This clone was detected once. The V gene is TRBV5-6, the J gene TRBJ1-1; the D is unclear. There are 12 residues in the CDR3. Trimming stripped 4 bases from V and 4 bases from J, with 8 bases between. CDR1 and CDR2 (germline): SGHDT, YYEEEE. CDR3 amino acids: CASSHDFTEAFF. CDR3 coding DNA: TGTGCCAGCAGCCACGATTTCACTGAAGCTTTCTTT. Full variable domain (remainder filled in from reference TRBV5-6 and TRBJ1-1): DAGVTQSPTHLIKTRGQQVTLRCSPKSGHDTVSWYQQALGQGPQFIFQYYEEEERQRGNFPDRFSGHQFPNYSSELNVNALLLGDSALYLCASSHDFTEAFFGQGTRLTVV.

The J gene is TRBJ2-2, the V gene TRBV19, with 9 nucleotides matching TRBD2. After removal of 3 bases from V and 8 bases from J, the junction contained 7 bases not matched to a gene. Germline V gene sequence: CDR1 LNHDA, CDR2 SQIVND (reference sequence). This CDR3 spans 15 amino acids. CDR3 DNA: TGTGCCAGTAGTATCGGGTGGCTAGCGGGAGGGGAGCTGTTTTTT. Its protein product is CASSIGWLAGGELFF.

The CDR3 loop reads CASSLGTGYGYTF. The CDR3 nucleotides are TGTGCCAGCAGCTTAGGGACAGGCTATGGCTACACCTTC. The J gene is TRBJ1-2, the V gene TRBV7-9, with 7 bases fitting TRBD1. This CDR3 is built from 13 residues. Germline V gene lookup returns CDR1 SEHNR and CDR2 FQNEAQ (reference sequence). After removal of 1 base from V and 4 bases from J, the junction contained 0 bases not matched to a gene.

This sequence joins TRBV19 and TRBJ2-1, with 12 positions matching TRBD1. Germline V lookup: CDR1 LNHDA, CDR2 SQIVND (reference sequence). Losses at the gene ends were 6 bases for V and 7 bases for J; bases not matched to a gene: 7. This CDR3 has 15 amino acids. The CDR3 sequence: CASRRGTGGKNEQFF. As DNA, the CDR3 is TGTGCCAGTAGGCGAGGGACAGGGGGCAAGAATGAGCAGTTCTTC.

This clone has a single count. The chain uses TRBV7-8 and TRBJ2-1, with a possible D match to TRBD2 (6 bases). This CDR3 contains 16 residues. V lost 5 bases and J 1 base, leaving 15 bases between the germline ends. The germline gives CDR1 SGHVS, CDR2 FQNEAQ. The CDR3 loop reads CASSPKEGLSYNEQFF. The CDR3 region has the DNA TGTGCCAGCAGCCCAAAGGAGGGCCTGTCCTACAATGAGCAGTTCTTC.

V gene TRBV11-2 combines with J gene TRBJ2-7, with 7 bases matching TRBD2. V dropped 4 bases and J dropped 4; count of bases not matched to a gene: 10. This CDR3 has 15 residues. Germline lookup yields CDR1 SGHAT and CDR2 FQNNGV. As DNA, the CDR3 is TGTGCCAGCAGCTGGGTTGGAGCGGGGCAATACGAGCAGTACTTC. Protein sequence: CASSWVGAGQYEQYF.

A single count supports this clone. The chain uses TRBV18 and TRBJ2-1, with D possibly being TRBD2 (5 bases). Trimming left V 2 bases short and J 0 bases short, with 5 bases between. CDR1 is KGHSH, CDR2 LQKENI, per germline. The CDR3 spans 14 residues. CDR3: CASSPTSSYNEQFF. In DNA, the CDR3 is TGTGCCAGCTCACCAACTAGCTCCTACAATGAGCAGTTCTTC.

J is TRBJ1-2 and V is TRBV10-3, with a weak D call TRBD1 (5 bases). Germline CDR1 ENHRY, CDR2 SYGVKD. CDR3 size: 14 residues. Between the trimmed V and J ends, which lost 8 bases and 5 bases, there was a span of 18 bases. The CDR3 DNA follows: TGTGCCATCGGGGACCCGGGTGGGGCGTATGGCTACACCTTC. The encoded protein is CAIGDPGGAYGYTF.

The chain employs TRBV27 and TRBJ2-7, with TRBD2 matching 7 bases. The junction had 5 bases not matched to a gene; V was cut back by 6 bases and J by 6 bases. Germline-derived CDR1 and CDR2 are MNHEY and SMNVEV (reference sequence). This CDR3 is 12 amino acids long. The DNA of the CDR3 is TGTGCCAGCAGCAAGTGGGGGGGCGAGCAGTACTTC. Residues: CASSKWGGEQYF.

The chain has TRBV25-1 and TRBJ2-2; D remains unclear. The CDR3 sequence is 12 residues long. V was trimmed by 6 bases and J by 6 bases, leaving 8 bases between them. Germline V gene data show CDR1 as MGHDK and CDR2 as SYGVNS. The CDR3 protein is CASSLSSGELFF. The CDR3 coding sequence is TGTGCCAGCAGCTTATCTTCCGGGGAGCTGTTTTTT.